This T cell receptor beta chain was captured by sequencing in a study of beta chain features in type 1 diabetes. Study background: No patient-donor differences in age, gender, total cells or subset yield. All samples combined gave 107,917,701 sorted cells for examination.

Each population that was sorted was more than 95% pure. The CDR3 has 13 residues. V shed 5 bases, J shed 7 bases, and the junction held 4 bases outside the gene matches. The germline gives CDR1 SGHDN, CDR2 FVKESK. The investigators reverse transcribed all of the isolated RNA, so they sequenced expressed TCRB transcripts. Generated by immunoSEQ multiplex PCR, the TCRdb table keeps only in-frame clones and is missing some. The sample lists around 150,000 clones, 10% occurring once. General study results and limits: Within each of all four CD4+ subsets, Type 1 diabetes patients had TCRB CDR3s that were moderately but significantly shorter. Naive, central memory and Treg TCRB repertoires seemed to resemble each other more closely in patients than they did in healthy donors.

Concerning this clone itself: Its cognate antigen is unknown.

V usage is TRBV14 and J usage is TRBJ2-7; 11 bases fit TRBD1. The receptor comes from a man aged 25-45 years with type 1 diabetes. Sequencing used central memory CD4+ T cells from blood. CDR3 sequence (DNA): TGTGCCAGCAGCGGACAGGGGGCAGGGGAGCAGTACTTC. This gives the protein CASSGQGAGEQYF.